The 5 T cell receptor beta chains below come from one sample, sequenced in a study of blood T cell repertoires in COVID-19. The assay was immunoSEQ multiplex PCR, and TCRdb's table has in-frame clones only and misses some. The data contain around 150,000 clones, 84% of them seen just once; the ten biggest clones take up approximately 6.5%. The source material was peripheral blood. The origin of the receptors is a human donor in a cohort sampled during active COVID-19.

The V gene is TRBV28, the J gene TRBJ1-1; possible D gene TRBD1, 6 bases. CDR1 is MDHEN and CDR2 is SYDVKM in the germline V gene. V was pared by 8 bases and J by 11 bases, with 21 bases between. CDR3 length: 13 amino acids. The CDR3 DNA follows: TGTGCCAGCGCTCCTTCCGGGGGGGCAAGGGCTTTCTTT. It yields the protein CASAPSGGARAFF.

V gene TRBV3-1 (or the pseudogene TRBV3-2) combines with J gene TRBJ2-5; the D gene is possibly TRBD1 (6 bases). The germline CDR1 and CDR2 sequences are LGHDT and YNNKEL (reference sequence). Trimming pared 3 bases from V and 6 bases from J, leaving 17 bases between. The CDR3 covers 15 residues. The CDR3 nucleotides read TGTGCCAGCAGCCATGCCCCAGGGGTGGAAAAGACCCAGTACTTC. It yields the protein CASSHAPGVEKTQYF.

In its sample, this clone was seen a few times. V is TRBV6-6 and J is TRBJ1-6; a possible D gene is TRBD1 (6 bases). This CDR3 has 12 residues. V lost 8 bases and J 10 bases, leaving 12 bases between the germline ends. CDR1 and CDR2 from the germline V gene are MNHNY and SVGAGI (reference sequence). The CDR3 bases are TGTGCCAGCCAGGGGCGCGGGTCACCCCTCCACTTT. As protein: CASQGRGSPLHF.

This clone was found once. The chain carries TRBV6-5 and TRBJ2-2; tentatively, D is TRBD1 (7 bases). Per the germline V gene, CDR1 is MNHEY and CDR2 is SVGAGI. Trimming took off 4 bases at V and 5 bases at J, with 14 bases between the two ends. The CDR3 is made up of 15 amino acids. CDR3 coding DNA: TGTGCCAGCAGTTTGGACAGGAGGGAAACCGGGGAGCTGTTTTTT. Protein: CASSLDRRETGELFF.

This chain uses TRBV7-3 with TRBJ2-5; TRBD2 agrees at 8 bases. V gave up 4 bases and J gave up 3 bases; unmatched junction bases: 7. Germline loops: CDR1 SGHTA, CDR2 FQGTGA. The CDR3 spans 15 residues. CDR3: CASSSTGTRKETQYF. CDR3 in DNA: TGTGCCAGCAGCTCAACCGGGACTAGAAAAGAGACCCAGTACTTC.